The clone carrying this T cell receptor (beta chain) came up many times. Using immunoSEQ multiplex PCR, the repertoire was profiled, and TCRdb retains in-frame clones only, with some absent. The table lists 150,000 to 180,000 clones, around 79% of them singletons. CDR1 and CDR2 (germline): MNHEY, SVGEGT. The CDR3 is 14 amino acids. The J segment lost 2 bases and the V segment lost 6 bases, leaving 6 bases of the junction unmatched. The data derive from a study of blood T cell repertoires in COVID-19. This sequence originates from a man older than 75 with acute or convalescent COVID-19. The sequencing input was peripheral blood. The chain employs TRBV6-2 or TRBV6-3 and TRBJ2-7; 8 nucleotides line up with TRBD1. The CDR3 is CASSASRGPYEQYF. The DNA of the CDR3 is TGTGCCAGCAGCGCTTCCAGGGGGCCCTACGAGCAGTACTTC.